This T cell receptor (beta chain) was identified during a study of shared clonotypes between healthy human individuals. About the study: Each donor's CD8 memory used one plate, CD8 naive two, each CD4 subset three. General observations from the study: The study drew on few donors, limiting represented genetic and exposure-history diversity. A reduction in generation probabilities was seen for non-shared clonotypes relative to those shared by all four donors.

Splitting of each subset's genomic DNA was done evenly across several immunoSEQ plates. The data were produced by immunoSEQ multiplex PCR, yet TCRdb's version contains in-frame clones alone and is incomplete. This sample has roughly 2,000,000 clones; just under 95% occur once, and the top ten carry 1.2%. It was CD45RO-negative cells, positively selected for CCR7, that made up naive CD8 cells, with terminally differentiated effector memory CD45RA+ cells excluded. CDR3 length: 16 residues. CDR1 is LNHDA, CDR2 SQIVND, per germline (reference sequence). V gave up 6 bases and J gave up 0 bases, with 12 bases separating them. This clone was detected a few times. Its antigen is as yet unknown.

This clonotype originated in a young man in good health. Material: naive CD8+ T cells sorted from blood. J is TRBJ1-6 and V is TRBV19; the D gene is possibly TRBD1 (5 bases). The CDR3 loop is CASSSDSDSYNSPLHF. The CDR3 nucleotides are TGTGCCAGTAGCTCCGACAGTGACTCCTATAATTCACCCCTCCACTTT.